This T cell receptor beta chain comes out of a study of cytomegalovirus exposure and HLA in healthy donors. Study outcomes and limitations: Presence/absence analyses assumed roughly uniform sequencing depth across donors.

For this clone: Its antigen is unknown.

The germline gives CDR1 SGHAT, CDR2 FQNNGV. The CDR3 sequence is 17 residues long. J was trimmed by 5 bases and V by 5 bases; bases with no gene match: 14. It was with 60 Vbeta and 13 Jbeta primers that the PCR ran. Measured with immunoSEQ multiplex PCR; TCRdb has only the in-frame clones, and not every one. The table lists under 200,000 clones, roughly 71% of them singletons. The sequenced material came from PBMCs. The sequence was obtained from a girl between 10 and 17 years old in good health and CMV-seronegative. The chain combines TRBV11-2 with TRBJ1-1; 10 bases fit TRBD1. The CDR3 here is CASSSPGTGASRTEAFF. CDR3 DNA sequence: TGTGCCAGCAGCAGCCCCGGGACAGGGGCAAGTCGGACTGAAGCTTTCTTT.